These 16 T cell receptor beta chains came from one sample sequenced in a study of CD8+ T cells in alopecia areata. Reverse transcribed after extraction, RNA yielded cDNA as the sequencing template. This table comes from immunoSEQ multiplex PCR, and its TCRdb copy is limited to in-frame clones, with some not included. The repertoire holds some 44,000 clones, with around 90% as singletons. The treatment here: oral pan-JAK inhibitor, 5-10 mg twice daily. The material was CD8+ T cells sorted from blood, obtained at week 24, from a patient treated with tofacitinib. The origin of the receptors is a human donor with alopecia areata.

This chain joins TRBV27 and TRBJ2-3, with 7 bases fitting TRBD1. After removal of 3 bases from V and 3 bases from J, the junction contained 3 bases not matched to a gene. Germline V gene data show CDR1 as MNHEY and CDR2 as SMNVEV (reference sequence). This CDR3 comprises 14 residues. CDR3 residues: CASSLVQGTDTQYF. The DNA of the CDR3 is TGTGCCAGCAGTTTGGTACAGGGGACAGATACGCAGTATTTT.

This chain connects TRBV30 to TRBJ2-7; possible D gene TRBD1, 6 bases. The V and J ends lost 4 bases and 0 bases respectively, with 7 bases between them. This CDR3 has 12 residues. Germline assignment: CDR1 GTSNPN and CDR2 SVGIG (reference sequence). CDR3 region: CAWKDSSYEQYF. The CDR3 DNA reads TGTGCCTGGAAGGACAGCTCCTACGAGCAGTACTTC.

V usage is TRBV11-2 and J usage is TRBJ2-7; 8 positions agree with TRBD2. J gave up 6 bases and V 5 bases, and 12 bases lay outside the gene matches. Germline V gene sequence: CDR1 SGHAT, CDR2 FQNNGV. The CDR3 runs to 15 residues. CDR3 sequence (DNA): TGTGCCAGCAGCGCGGGACTAGGCTTAGACCTCGAGCAGTACTTC. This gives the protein CASSAGLGLDLEQYF.

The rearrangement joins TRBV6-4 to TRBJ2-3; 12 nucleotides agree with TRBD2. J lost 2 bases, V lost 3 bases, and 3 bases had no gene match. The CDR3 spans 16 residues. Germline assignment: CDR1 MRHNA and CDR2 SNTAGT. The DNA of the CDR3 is TGTGCCAGCAGTGAAGGGACTAGCGGGTTCACAGATACGCAGTATTTT. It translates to CASSEGTSGFTDTQYF.

CDR3 DNA: TGTGCCAGCAGCTTACGATACAATGAGCAGTTCTTC. Amino acids: CASSLRYNEQFF. The J gene is TRBJ2-1, the V gene TRBV7-6; D gene uncertain. V gave up 2 bases and J gave up 4 bases, with 3 bases separating them. Germline V lookup: CDR1 SGHVS, CDR2 FNYEAQ. The CDR3 consists of 12 residues.

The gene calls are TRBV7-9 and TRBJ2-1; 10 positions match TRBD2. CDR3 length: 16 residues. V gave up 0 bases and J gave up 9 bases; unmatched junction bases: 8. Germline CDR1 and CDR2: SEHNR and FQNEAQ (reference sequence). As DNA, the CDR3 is TGTGCCAGCAGCTTAGCTTCCAGCGGGGGGGCCGTTGAGCAGTTCTTC. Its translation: CASSLASSGGAVEQFF.

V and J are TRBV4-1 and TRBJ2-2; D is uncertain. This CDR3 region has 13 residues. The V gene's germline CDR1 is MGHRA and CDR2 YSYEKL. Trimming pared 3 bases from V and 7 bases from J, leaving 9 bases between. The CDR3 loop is CASSQGWVGELFF. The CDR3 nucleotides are TGCGCCAGCAGCCAGGGTTGGGTCGGGGAGCTGTTTTTT.

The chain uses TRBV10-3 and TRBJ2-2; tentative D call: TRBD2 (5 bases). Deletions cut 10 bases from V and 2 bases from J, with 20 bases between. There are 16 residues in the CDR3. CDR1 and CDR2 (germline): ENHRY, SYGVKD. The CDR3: CATIGVIGPNTGELFF. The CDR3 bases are TGTGCCACCATCGGGGTGATTGGCCCAAACACCGGGGAGCTGTTTTTT.

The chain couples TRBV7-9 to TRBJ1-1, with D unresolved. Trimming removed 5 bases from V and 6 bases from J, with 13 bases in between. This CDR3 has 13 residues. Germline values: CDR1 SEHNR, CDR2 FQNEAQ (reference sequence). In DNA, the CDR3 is TGTGCCAGCAGCCCCAGCGCATCCCCTGAAGCTTTCTTT. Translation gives CASSPSASPEAFF.

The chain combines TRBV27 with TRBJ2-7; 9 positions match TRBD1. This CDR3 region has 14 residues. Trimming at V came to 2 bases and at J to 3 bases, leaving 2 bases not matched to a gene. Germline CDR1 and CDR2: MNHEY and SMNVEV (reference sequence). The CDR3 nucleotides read TGTGCCAGCAGTTTAGGGGACAGGGACTACGAGCAGTACTTC. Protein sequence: CASSLGDRDYEQYF.

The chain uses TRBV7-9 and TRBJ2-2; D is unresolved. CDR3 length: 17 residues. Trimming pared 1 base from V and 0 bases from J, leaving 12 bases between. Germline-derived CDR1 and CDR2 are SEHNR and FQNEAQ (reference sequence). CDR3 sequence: CASSLVQQVSNTGELFF. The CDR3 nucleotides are TGTGCCAGCAGCTTAGTGCAACAAGTCTCGAACACCGGGGAGCTGTTTTTT.

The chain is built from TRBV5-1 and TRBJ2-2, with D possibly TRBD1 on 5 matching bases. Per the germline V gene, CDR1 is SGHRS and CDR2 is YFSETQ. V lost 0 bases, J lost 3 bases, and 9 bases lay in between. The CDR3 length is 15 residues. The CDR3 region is CASSLGGYDTGELFF. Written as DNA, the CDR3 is TGCGCCAGCAGCTTGGGGGGCTACGACACCGGGGAGCTGTTTTTT.

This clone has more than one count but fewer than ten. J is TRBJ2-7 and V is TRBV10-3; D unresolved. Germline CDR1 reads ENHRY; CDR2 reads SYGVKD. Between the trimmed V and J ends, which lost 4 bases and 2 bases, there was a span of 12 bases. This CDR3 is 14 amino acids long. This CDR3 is CAISGRTETYEQYF. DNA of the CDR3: TGTGCCATCAGTGGAAGGACGGAAACCTACGAGCAGTACTTC.

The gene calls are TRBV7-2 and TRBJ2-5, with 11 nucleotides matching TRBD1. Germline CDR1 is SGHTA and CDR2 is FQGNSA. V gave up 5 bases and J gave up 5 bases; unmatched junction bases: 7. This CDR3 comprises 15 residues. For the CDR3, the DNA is TGTGCCAGCAGCCGAACGGACAGGGGGCTTGAGACCCAGTACTTC. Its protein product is CASSRTDRGLETQYF.

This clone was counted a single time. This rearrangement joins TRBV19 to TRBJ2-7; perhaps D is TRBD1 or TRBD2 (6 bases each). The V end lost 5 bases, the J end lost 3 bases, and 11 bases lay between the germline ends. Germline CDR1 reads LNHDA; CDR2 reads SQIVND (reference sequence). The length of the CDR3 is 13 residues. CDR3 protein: CASSLGGLYEQYF. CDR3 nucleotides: TGTGCCAGTAGTCTGGGGGGCCTCTACGAGCAGTACTTC.

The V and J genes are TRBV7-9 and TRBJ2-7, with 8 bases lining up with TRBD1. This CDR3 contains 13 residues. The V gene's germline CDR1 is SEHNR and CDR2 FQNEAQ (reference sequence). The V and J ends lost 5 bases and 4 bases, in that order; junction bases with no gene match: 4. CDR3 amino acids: CASSPRQGYEQYF. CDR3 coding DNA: TGTGCCAGCAGCCCGAGACAGGGGTACGAGCAGTACTTC.